This TCR beta chain was recorded in a study of T cell changes during pregnancy in multiple sclerosis. Looked up from germline, CDR1 is SGHRS and CDR2 is YFSETQ. V shed 0 bases, J shed 3 bases, and the junction held 5 bases outside the gene matches. The CDR3 extends over 15 amino acids. Profiling relied on immunoSEQ multiplex PCR, and the TCRdb table lists in-frame clones only, not all of them. The table has some 85,000 clones, 93% seen once. V and J are TRBV5-1 and TRBJ2-5, with 7 bases matching TRBD1. The receptor's source is a female donor in good health, enrolled as a control in a pregnancy study. Sequences were derived from peripheral blood, sampled in the second trimester of pregnancy. The CDR3 DNA follows: TGCGCCAGCAGCTTGGGCCCCGGGACAGAAGAGACCCAGTACTTC. Translated, it gives CASSLGPGTEETQYF.